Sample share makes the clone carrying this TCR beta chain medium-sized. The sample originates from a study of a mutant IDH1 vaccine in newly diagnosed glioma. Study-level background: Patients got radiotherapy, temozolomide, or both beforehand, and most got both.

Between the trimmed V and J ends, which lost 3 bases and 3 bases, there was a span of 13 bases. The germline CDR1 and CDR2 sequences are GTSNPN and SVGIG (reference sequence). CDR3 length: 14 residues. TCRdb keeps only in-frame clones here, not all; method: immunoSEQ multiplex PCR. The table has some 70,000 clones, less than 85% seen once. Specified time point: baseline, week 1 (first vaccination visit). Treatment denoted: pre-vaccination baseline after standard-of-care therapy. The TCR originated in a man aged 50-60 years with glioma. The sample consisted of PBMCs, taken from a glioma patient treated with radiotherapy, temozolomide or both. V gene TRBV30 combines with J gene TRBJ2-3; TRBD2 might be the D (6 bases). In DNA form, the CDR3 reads TGTGCCTGGAGCCCCGGGAGCGGGACAGATACGCAGTATTTT. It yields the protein CAWSPGSGTDTQYF.